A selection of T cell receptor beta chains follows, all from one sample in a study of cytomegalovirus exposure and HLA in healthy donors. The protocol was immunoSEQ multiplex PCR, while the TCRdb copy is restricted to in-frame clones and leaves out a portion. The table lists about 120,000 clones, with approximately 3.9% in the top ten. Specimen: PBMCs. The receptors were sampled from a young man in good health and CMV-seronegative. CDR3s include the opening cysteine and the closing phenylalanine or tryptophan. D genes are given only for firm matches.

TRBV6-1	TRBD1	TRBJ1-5	TGTGCCAGCAGGCAGACGGGACAGGGCAATCAGCCCCAGCATTTT	CASRQTGQGNQPQHF
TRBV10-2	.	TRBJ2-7	TGCGCCAGCAGTGAACAGGGTGGGAACGAGCAGTACTTC	CASSEQGGNEQYF
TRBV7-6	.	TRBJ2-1	TGTGCCAGCAGCTTAAAGGGGAATGAGCAGTTCTTC	CASSLKGNEQFF
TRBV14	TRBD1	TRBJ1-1	TGTGCCAGCAGCCCGACAGGGTGGAACACTGAAGCTTTCTTT	CASSPTGWNTEAFF
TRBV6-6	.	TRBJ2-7	TGTGCCAGCAGTCCGACAGGATTAGCCTACGAGCAGTACTTC	CASSPTGLAYEQYF
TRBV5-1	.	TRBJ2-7	TGCGCCAGCAGCTCCCTCGGGGTAGGGGGGCAGTACTTC	CASSSLGVGGQYF
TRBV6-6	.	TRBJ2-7	TGTGCCAGCAGTCTTCAGGGAATCCCCTACGAGCAGTACTTC	CASSLQGIPYEQYF
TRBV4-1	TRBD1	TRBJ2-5	TGCGCCAGCAGCCCCCTTCCTTCAGGGGGCGCTGAGACCCAGTACTTC	CASSPLPSGGAETQYF
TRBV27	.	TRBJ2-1	TGTGCCAGCAGTCCTCGGGGGAGAATGGGAAGTGAGCAGTTCTTC	CASSPRGRMGSEQFF
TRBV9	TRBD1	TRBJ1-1	TGTGCCAGCAGCACGACAGGGACGTCCACTGAAGCTTTCTTT	CASSTTGTSTEAFF
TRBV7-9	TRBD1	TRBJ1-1	TGTGCCAGCAGCGACAGGGGCGGGGGTACTGAAGCTTTCTTT	CASSDRGGGTEAFF
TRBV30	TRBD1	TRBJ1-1	TGTGCCTGGACCCGGGACAGGGTGAACACTGAAGCTTTCTTT	CAWTRDRVNTEAFF
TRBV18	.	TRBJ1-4	TGTGCCAGCTCACCAGGCAGTGAGGGATATGAAAAACTGTTTTTT	CASSPGSEGYEKLFF
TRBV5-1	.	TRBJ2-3	TGCGCCAGCAGCTTGGAGGGGTCCCACACAGATACGCAGTATTTT	CASSLEGSHTDTQYF
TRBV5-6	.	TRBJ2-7	TGTGCCAGCAGCTTGCTTGGGACACCCACCTACGAGCAGTACTTC	CASSLLGTPTYEQYF
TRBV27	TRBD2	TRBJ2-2	TGTGCCAGCAGTTTATCGGGAGGGCCCGCCACCGGGGAGCTGTTTTTT	CASSLSGGPATGELFF
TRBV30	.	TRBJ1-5	TGTGCCTGGAGTGCCACAGGGAGCAATCAGCCCCAGCATTTT	CAWSATGSNQPQHF
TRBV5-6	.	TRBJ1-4	TGTGCCAGCAGCAAACAATTGGGGGGAGCAACTAATGAAAAACTGTTTTTT	CASSKQLGGATNEKLFF
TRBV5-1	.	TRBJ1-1	TGCGCCAGCAGCTTGCGGGCAGGGATTTCGTACACTGAAGCTTTCTTT	CASSLRAGISYTEAFF
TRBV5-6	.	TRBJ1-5	TGTGCCAGCAGCCCAGGAGGGGGCAATCAGCCCCAGCATTTT	CASSPGGGNQPQHF
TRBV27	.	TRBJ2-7	TGTGCCAGCAGGAGCTCAGGGGAATCTAACGAGCAGTACTTC	CASRSSGESNEQYF
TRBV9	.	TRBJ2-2	TGTGCCAGCAGCGCCTCGAACACCGGGGAGCTGTTTTTT	CASSASNTGELFF
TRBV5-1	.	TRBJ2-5	TGCGCCAGCAGCTTGGCCGGGACACGGGTGGAGCAGTACTTC	CASSLAGTRVEQYF
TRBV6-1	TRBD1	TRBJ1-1	TGTGCCAGCAGTGATGGGACAGGGGGAAAAACTGAAGCTTTCTTT	CASSDGTGGKTEAFF
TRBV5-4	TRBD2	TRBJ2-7	TGTGCCAGCAGCTTGGATCCGGGAGGGTGGGGCGAGCAGTACTTC	CASSLDPGGWGEQYF
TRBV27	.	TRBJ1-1	TGTGCCAGCAGTTTATATAGGCGGCCCCGGTTAAGGGCGGGGACTGAAGCTTTCTTT	CASSLYRRPRLRAGTEAFF
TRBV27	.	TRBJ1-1	TGTGCCAGCAGTTTGAGTACGGGTGAAGCTTTCTTT	CASSLSTGEAFF